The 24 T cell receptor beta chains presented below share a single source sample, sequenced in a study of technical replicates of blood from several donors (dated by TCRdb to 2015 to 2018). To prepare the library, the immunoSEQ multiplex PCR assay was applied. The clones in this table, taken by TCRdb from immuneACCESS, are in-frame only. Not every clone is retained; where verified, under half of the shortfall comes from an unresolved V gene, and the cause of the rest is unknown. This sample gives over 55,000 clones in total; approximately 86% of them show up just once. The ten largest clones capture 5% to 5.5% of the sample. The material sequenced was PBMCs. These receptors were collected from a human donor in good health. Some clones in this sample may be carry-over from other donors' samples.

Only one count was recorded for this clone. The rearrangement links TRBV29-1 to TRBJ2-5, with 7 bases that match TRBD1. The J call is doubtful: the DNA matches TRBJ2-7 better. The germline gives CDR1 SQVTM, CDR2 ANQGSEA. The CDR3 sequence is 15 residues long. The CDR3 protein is CSVVWPGQLSYEQYF. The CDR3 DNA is TGCAGCGTTGTTTGGCCGGGACAGCTTTCCTACGAGCAGTACTTC.

CDR3 residues: CASSQELAGEGGYEQYF. DNA for the CDR3: TGTGCCAGCAGCCAAGAACTAGCGGGAGAGGGGGGCTACGAGCAGTACTTC. The rearrangement uses TRBV4-2 and TRBJ2-7; 11 bases agree with TRBD2. Unmatched junction bases numbered 7, after V lost 0 bases and J lost 3 bases. The CDR3 runs 17 residues. Per the germline V gene, CDR1 is LGHNA and CDR2 is YNFKEQ.

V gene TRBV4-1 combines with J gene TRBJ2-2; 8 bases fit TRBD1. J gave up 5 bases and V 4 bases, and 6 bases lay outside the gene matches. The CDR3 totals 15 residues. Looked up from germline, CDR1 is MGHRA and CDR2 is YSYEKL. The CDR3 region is CASSPLDRETGELFF. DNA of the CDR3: TGCGCCAGCAGCCCCCTGGACAGGGAAACCGGGGAGCTGTTTTTT.

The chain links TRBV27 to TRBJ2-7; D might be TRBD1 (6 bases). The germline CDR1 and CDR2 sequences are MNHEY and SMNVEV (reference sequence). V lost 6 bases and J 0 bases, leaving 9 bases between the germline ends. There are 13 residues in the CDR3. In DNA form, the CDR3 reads TGTGCCAGCAGGGACAGCCTCTCCTACGAGCAGTACTTC. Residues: CASRDSLSYEQYF.

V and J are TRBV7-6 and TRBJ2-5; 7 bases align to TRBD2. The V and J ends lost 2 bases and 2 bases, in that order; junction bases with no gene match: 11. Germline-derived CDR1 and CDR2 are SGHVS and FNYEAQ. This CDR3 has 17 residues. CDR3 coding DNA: TGTGCCAGCAGCTTACGAGGGCTAGCGGCCCCTCAAGAGACCCAGTACTTC. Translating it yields CASSLRGLAAPQETQYF. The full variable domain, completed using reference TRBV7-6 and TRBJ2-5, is GAGVSQSPRYKVTKRGQDVALRCDPISGHVSLYWYRQALGQGPEFLTYFNYEAQQDKSGLPNDRFSAERPEGSISTLTIQRTEQRDSAMYRCASSLRGLAAPQETQYFGPGTRLLVL.

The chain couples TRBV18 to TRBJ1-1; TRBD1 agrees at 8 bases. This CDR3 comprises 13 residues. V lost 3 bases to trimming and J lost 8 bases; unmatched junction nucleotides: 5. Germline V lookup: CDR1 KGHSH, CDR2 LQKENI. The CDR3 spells CASSPGQALEAFF. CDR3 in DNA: TGTGCCAGCTCACCGGGACAGGCTCTCGAAGCTTTCTTT.

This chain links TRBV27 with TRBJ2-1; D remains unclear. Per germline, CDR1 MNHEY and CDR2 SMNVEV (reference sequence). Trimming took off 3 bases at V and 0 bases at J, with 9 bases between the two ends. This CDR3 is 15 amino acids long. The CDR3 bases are TGTGCCAGCAGTTTCGCGCCGAGCTCCTACAATGAGCAGTTCTTC. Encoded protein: CASSFAPSSYNEQFF.

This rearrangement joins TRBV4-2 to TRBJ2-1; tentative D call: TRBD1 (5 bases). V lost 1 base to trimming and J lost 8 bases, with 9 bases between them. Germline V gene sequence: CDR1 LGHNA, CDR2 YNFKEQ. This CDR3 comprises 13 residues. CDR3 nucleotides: TGTGCCAGCAGCCAAGGGGGCATCGATGAGCAGTTCTTC. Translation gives CASSQGGIDEQFF.

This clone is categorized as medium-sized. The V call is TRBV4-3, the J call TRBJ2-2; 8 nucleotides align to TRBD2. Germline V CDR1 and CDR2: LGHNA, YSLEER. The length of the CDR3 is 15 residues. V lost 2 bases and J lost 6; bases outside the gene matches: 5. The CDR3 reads CASSQYSGSAGELFF. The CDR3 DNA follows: TGCGCCAGCAGCCAATACAGCGGGAGCGCCGGGGAGCTGTTTTTT.

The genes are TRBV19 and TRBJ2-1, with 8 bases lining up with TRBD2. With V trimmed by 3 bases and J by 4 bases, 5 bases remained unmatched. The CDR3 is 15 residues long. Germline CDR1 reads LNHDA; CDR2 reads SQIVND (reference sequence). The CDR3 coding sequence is TGTGCCAGTAGTATTATAGCGGGATCGTACAATGAGCAGTTCTTC. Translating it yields CASSIIAGSYNEQFF.

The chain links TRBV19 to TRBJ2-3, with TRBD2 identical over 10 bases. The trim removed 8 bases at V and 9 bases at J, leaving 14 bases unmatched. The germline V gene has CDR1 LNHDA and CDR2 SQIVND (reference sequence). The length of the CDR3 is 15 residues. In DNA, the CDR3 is TGTGCCAGTGCCGGGGTAGCGGGGGGTCAGAACACGCAGTATTTT. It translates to CASAGVAGGQNTQYF.

The CDR3 DNA is TGTGCCAGCAGTGGGTTGGGGGGGAACACTGAAGCTTTCTTT. Translating it yields CASSGLGGNTEAFF. V usage is TRBV25-1 and J usage is TRBJ1-1, with D possibly matching TRBD1 (5 bases). Per the germline V gene, CDR1 is MGHDK and CDR2 is SYGVNS. With 4 bases removed from V and 1 base from J, the gap between germline ends came to 10 bases. The CDR3 is made up of 14 amino acids. The full variable domain, completed using reference TRBV25-1 and TRBJ1-1, is EADIYQTPRYLVIGTGKKITLECSQTMGHDKMYWYQQDPGMELHLIHYSYGVNSTEKGDLSSESTVSRIRTEHFPLTLESARPSHTSQYLCASSGLGGNTEAFFGQGTRLTVV.

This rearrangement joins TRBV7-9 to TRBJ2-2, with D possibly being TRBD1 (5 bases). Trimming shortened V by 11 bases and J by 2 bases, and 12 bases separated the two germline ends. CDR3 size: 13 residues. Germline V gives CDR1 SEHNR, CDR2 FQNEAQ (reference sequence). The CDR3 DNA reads TGTGCCGTCAACCAGGGTAACACCGGGGAGCTGTTTTTT. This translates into CAVNQGNTGELFF.

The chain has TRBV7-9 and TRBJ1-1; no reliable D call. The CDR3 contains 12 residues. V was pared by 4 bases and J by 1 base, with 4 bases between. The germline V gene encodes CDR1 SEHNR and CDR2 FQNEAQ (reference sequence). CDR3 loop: CASSSQNTEAFF. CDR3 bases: TGTGCCAGCAGCTCACAGAACACTGAAGCTTTCTTT.

The chain's CDR3 is CASSYTGSEAFF. CDR3 nucleotide sequence: TGTGCCAGCAGCTACACAGGGTCGGAAGCTTTCTTT. The rearrangement joins TRBV6-6 to TRBJ1-1, with D tentatively TRBD1 (6 bases). The V end lost 6 bases, the J end lost 8 bases, and 13 bases lay between the germline ends. CDR1 is MNHNY, CDR2 SVGAGI, per germline (reference sequence). This CDR3 contains 12 residues.

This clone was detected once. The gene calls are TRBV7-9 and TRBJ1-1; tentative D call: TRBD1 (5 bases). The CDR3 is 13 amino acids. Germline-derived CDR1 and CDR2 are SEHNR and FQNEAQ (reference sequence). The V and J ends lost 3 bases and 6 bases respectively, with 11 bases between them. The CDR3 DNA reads TGTGCCAGCAGCTTCAGGGAAAAAGCTGAAGCTTTCTTT. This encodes CASSFREKAEAFF.

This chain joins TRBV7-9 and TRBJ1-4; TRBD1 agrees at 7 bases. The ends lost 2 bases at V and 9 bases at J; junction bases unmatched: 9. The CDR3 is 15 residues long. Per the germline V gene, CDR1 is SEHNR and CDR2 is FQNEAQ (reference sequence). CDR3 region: CASSLMGQPGQKLFF. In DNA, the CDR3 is TGTGCCAGCAGCTTAATGGGACAGCCCGGCCAAAAACTGTTTTTT.

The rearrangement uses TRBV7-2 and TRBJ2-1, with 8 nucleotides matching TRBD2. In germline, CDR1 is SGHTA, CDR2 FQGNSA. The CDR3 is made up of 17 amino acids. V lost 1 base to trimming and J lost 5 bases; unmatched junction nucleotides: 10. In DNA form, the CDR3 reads TGTGCCAGCAGCTTAGTAGCCGGGGGGGCCGGAAACAATGAGCAGTTCTTC. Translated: CASSLVAGGAGNNEQFF.

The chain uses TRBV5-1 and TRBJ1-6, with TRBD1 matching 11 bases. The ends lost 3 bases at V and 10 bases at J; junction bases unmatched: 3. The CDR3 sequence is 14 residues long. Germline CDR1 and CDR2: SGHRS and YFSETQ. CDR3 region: CASSWTGGRSPLHF. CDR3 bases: TGCGCCAGCAGCTGGACAGGGGGCAGATCACCCCTCCACTTT.

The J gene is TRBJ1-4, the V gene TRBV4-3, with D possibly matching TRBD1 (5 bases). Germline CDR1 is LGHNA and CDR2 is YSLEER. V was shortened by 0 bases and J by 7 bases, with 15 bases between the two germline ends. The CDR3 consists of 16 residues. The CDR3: CASSQDRVREVEKLFF. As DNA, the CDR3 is TGCGCCAGCAGCCAAGATCGGGTCAGGGAAGTTGAAAAACTGTTTTTT.

The CDR3 is CASSASGGLGETQYF. The CDR3 DNA reads as TGTGCCAGCAGCGCCAGCGGAGGGTTAGGGGAGACCCAGTACTTC. This rearrangement joins TRBV7-6 to TRBJ2-5; the D gene is possibly TRBD2 (6 bases). This CDR3 is built from 15 residues. Germline CDR1 is SGHVS and CDR2 is FNYEAQ. V was trimmed by 5 bases and J by 5 bases, leaving 18 bases between them.

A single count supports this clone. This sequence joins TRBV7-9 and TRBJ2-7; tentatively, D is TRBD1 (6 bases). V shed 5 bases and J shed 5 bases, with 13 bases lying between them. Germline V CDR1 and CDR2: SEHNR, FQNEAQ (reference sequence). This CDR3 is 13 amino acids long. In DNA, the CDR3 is TGTGCCAGCAGCCGGTCACAGGGAAACGAGCAGTACTTC. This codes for CASSRSQGNEQYF.

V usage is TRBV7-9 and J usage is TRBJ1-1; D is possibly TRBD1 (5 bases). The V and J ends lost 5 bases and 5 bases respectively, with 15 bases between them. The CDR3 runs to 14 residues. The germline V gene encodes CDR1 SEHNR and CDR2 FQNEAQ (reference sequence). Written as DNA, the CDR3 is TGTGCCAGCAGCCCCATCCTGGGGGGTACTGAAGCTTTCTTT. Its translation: CASSPILGGTEAFF.

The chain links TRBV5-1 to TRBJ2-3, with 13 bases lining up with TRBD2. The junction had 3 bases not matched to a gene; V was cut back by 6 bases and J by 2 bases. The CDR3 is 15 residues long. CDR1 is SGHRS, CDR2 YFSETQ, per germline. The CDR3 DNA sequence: TGCGCCAGCACACTAGCGGGGGGGTACACAGATACGCAGTATTTT. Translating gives CASTLAGGYTDTQYF.